This T cell receptor (beta chain) was recorded in a study of OX40 agonist ivuxolimab in advanced cancers. CDR3 length equals 18 residues. The germline V gene has CDR1 SGHRS and CDR2 YFSETQ. The ends lost 5 bases at V and 4 bases at J; junction bases unmatched: 15. Measured with immunoSEQ multiplex PCR; TCRdb has only the in-frame clones, and not every one. The data show 150,000 to 190,000 clones, with around 94% seen just once and 0.31% held by the top ten. This rearrangement joins TRBV5-1 to TRBJ1-2, with 12 bases lining up with TRBD1. The receptor comes from an adult with an advanced solid tumor such as melanoma, head and neck, liver or kidney cancer. The sample here was CD4+ or CD8+ T cells sorted from blood, taken in a trial of the OX40 agonist ivuxolimab. CDR3 protein: CASRLLPGQGAQIYGYTF. CDR3 sequence (DNA): TGCGCCAGCAGACTTCTCCCGGGACAGGGGGCGCAAATCTATGGCTACACCTTC.